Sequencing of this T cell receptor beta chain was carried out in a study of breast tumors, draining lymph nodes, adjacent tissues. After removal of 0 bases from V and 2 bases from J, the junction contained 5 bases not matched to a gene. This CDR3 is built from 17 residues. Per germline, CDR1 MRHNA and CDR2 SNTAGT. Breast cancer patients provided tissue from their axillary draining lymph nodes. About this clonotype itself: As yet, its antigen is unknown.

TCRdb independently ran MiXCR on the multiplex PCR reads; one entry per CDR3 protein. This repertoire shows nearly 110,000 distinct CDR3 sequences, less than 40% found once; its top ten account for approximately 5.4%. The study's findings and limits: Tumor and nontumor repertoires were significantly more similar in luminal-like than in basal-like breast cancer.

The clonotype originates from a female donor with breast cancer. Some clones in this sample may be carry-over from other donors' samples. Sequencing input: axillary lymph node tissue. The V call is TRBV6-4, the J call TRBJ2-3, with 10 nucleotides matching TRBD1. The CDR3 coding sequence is TGTGCCAGCAGTGACTCTAGACAGGGGGCCTTCACAGATACGCAGTATTTT. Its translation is CASSDSRQGAFTDTQYF.